This TCR beta chain emerged from a study of blood T cell repertoires in COVID-19. Turning to the study itself: The study drew acute and convalescent COVID-19 samples from the United States, Italy and Spain. PBMCs, B-cell-depleted T cells, or T cells were the source of the cDNA or gDNA that made up the material.

During active infection, Seattle patients enrolled and were then monitored through disease. Libraries were prepared by immunoSEQ multiplex PCR; TCRdb keeps only in-frame clonotypes and omits some of them. Of approximately 170,000 clones listed, approximately 86% are singletons. Germline V gene data show CDR1 as SGHDT and CDR2 as YYEEEE. The CDR3 has 15 amino acids. V dropped 1 base and J dropped 4; count of bases not matched to a gene: 3. The sequence derives from a woman aged 80 or older with COVID-19, enrolled during active disease. The chain joins TRBV5-6 to TRBJ1-3; 9 bases match TRBD1. The sequenced sample consisted of peripheral blood. CDR3 amino acids: CASSLYGTGGNTIYF. DNA for the CDR3: TGTGCCAGCAGCTTGTATGGGACAGGGGGAAACACCATATATTTT. The full variable domain, its missing parts supplied by reference TRBV5-6 and TRBJ1-3, is DAGVTQSPTHLIKTRGQQVTLRCSPKSGHDTVSWYQQALGQGPQFIFQYYEEEERQRGNFPDRFSGHQFPNYSSELNVNALLLGDSALYLCASSLYGTGGNTIYFGEGSWLTVV.